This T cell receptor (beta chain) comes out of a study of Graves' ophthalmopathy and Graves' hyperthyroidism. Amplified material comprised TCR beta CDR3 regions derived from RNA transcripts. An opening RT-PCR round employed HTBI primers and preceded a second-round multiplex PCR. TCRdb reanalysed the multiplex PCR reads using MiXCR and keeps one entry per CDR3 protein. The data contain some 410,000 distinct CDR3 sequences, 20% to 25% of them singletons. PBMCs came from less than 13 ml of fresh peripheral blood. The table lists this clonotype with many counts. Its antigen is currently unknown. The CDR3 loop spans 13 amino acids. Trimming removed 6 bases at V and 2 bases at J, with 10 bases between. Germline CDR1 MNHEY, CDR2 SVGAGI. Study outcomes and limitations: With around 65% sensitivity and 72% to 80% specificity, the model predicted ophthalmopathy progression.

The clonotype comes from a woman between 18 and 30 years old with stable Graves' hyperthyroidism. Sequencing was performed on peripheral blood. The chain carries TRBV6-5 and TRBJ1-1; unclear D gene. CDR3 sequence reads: CASSRGPNTEAFF. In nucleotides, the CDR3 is TGTGCCAGCAGCCGCGGACCTAACACTGAAGCTTTCTTT.